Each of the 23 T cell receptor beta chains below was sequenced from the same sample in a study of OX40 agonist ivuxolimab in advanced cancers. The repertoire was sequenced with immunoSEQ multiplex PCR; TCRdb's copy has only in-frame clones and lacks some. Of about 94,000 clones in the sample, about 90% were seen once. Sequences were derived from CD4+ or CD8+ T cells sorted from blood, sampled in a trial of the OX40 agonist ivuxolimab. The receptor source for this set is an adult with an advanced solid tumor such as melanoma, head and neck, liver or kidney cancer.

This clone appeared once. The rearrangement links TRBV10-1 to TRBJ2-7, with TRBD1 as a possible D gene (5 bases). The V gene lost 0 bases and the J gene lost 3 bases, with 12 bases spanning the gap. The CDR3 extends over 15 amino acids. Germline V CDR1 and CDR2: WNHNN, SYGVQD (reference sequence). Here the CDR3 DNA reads TGCGCCAGCAGTGAGTCTCGACAGAAGCTCTACGAGCAGTACTTC. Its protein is CASSESRQKLYEQYF.

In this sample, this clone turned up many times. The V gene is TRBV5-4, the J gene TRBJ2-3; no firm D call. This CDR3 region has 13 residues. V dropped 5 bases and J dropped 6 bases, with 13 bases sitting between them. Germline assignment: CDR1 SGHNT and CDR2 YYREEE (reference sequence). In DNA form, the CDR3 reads TGTGCCAGCAGTAGGGTTCCCGGGGATACGCAGTATTTT. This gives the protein CASSRVPGDTQYF.

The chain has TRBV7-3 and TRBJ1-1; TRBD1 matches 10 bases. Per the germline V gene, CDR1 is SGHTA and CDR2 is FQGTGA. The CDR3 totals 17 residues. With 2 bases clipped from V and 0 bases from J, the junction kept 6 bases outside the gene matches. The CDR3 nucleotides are TGTGCCAGCAGCTTATCAGGGACAGGGGTTATGAACACTGAAGCTTTCTTT. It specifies CASSLSGTGVMNTEAFF.

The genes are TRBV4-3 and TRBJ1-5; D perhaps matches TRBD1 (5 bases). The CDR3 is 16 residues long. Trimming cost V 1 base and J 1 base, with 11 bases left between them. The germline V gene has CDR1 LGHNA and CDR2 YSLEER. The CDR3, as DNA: TGCGCCAGCAGCCAAGGCGCAGGGCGCAGCAATCAGCCCCAGCATTTT. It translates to CASSQGAGRSNQPQHF.

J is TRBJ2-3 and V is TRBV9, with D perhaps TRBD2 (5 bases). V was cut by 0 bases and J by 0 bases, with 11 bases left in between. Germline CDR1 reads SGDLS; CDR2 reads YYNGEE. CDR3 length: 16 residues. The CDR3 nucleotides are TGTGCCAGCAGCGTAGGCGGTGGGAGAAGCACAGATACGCAGTATTTT. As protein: CASSVGGGRSTDTQYF.

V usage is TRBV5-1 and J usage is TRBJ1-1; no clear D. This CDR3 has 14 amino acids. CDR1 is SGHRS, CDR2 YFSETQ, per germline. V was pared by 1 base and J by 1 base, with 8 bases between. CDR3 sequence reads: CASSLFLANTEAFF. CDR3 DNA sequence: TGCGCCAGCAGCTTGTTCCTAGCGAACACTGAAGCTTTCTTT.

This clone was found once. The CDR3 DNA is TGTGCCAGCAGTTTTGATTATACGGGGGTCTCCTACGAGCAGTACTTC. Translation gives CASSFDYTGVSYEQYF. The V call is TRBV28, the J call TRBJ2-7; a weak D match, TRBD2 (6 bases). The ends were cut back, 3 bases at V and 0 bases at J, with 15 bases in the middle. Per the germline V gene, CDR1 is MDHEN and CDR2 is SYDVKM. The CDR3 covers 16 residues.

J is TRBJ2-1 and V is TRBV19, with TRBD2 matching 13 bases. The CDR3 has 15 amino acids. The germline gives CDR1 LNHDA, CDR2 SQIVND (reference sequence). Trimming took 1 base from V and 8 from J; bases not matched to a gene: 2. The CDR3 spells CASSIGLAGGYEQFF. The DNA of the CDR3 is TGTGCCAGTAGTATAGGACTAGCGGGAGGTTATGAGCAGTTCTTC.

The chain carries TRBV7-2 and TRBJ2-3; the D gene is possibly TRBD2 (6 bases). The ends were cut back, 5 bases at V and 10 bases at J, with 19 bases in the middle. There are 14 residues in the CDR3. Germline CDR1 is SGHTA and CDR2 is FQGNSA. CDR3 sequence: CASSPNQLAIAQYF. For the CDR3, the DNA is TGTGCCAGCAGCCCGAACCAACTAGCTATTGCGCAGTATTTT.

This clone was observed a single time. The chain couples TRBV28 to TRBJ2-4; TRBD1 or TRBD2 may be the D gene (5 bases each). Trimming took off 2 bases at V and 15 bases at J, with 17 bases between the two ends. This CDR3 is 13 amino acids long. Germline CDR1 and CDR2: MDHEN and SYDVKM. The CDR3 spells CASSLGTQGATYF. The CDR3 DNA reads TGTGCCAGCAGTTTAGGGACCCAGGGAGCGACGTACTTC. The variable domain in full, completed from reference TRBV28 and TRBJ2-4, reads DVKVTQSSRYLVKRTGEKVFLECVQDMDHENMFWYRQDPGLGLRLIYFSYDVKMKEKGDIPEGYSVSREKKERFSLILESASTNQTSMYLCASSLGTQGATYFGAGTRLSVL.

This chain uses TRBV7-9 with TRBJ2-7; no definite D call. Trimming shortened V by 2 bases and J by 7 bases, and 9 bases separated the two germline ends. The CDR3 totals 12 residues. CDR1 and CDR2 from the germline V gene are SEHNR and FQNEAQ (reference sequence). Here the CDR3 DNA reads TGTGCCAGCAGCTTATCCGGGCTTGAGCAGTACTTC. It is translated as CASSLSGLEQYF.

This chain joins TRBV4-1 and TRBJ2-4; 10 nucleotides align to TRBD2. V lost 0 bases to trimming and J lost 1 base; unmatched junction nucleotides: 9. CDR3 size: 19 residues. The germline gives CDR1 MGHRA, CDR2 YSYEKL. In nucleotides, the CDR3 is TGCGCCAGCAGCCAAGAACAAGGGTATAGCGGGAGGGCCAAAAACATTCAGTACTTC. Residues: CASSQEQGYSGRAKNIQYF.

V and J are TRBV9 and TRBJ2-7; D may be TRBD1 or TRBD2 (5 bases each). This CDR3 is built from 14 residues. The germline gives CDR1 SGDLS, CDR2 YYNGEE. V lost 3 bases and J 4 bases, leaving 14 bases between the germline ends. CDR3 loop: CASSEGEGNYEQYF. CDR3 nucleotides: TGTGCCAGCAGCGAAGGAGAGGGGAATTACGAGCAGTACTTC.

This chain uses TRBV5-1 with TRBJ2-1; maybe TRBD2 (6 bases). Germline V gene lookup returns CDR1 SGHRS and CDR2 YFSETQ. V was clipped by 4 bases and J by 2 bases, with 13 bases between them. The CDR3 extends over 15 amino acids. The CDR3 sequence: CASSQTGSTYNEQFF. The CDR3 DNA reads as TGCGCCAGCAGCCAGACCGGGAGTACCTACAATGAGCAGTTCTTC.

This CDR3 is CAWSVGRSGIGSGNTIYF. CDR3 nucleotides: TGTGCCTGGAGTGTAGGACGGTCCGGGATCGGCTCTGGAAACACCATATATTTT. This chain links TRBV30 with TRBJ1-3; D is ambiguous. Germline V gene data show CDR1 as GTSNPN and CDR2 as SVGIG (reference sequence). The CDR3 has 18 amino acids. V lost 0 bases and J 0 bases, leaving 18 bases between the germline ends.

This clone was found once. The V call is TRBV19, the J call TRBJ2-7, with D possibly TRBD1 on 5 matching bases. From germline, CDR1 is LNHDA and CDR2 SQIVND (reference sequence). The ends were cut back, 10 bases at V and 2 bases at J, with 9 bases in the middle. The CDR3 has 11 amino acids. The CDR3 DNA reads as TGTGCCACTAGGGGTCCCTACGAGCAGTACTTC. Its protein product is CATRGPYEQYF.

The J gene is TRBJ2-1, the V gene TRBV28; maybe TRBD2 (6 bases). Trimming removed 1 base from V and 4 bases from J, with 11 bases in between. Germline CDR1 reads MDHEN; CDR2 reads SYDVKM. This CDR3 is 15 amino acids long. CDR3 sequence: CASSLFTGGYNEQFF. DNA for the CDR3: TGTGCCAGCAGTTTATTTACCGGGGGTTACAATGAGCAGTTCTTC.

The CDR3 here is CASSFRDRGSYEQYF. In DNA, the CDR3 is TGCGCCAGCAGTTTCCGGGACAGGGGGTCCTACGAGCAGTACTTC. This rearrangement joins TRBV10-1 to TRBJ2-7, with 11 bases matching TRBD1. Germline loops: CDR1 WNHNN, CDR2 SYGVQD (reference sequence). The CDR3 contains 15 residues. J was trimmed by 1 base and V by 5 bases; bases with no gene match: 4.

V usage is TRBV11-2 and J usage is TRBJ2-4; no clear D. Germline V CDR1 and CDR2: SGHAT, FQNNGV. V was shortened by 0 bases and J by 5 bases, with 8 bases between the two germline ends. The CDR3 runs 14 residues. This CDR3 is CASSLEGPENIQYF. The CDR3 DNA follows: TGTGCCAGCAGCTTAGAAGGGCCAGAAAACATTCAGTACTTC. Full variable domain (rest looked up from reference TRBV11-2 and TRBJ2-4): EAGVAQSPRYKIIEKRQSVAFWCNPISGHATLYWYQQILGQGPKLLIQFQNNGVVDDSQLPKDRFSAERLKGVDSTLKIQPAKLEDSAVYLCASSLEGPENIQYFGAGTRLSVL.

The CDR3 DNA sequence: TGTGCCAGCAGCGTAGATACCTCTAGCACAGATACGCAGTATTTT. Translating it yields CASSVDTSSTDTQYF. The V call is TRBV9, the J call TRBJ2-3; D not certain. The CDR3 has 15 residues. Trimming left V 0 bases short and J 0 bases short, with 8 bases between. Germline V CDR1 and CDR2: SGDLS, YYNGEE.

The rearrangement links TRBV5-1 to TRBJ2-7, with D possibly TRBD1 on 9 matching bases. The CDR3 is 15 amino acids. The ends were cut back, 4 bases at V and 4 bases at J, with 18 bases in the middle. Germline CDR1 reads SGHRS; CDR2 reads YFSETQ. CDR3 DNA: TGCGCCAGCAGCCAGTTAGCGGGACAGGGATACGAGCAGTACTTC. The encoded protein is CASSQLAGQGYEQYF.

The CDR3: CASSIDLGAGGRETQYF. For the CDR3, the DNA is TGTGCCAGTAGTATAGATCTCGGGGCAGGGGGCAGGGAGACCCAGTACTTC. The rearrangement joins TRBV19 to TRBJ2-5; 8 bases are shared with TRBD1. Per germline, CDR1 LNHDA and CDR2 SQIVND (reference sequence). Unmatched junction bases numbered 11, after V lost 0 bases and J lost 5 bases. The CDR3 extends over 17 amino acids.

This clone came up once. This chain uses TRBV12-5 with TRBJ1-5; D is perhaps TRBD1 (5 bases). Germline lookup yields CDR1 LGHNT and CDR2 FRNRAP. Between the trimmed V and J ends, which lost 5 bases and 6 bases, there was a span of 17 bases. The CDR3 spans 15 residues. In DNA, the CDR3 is TGTGCTAGTGGTCCAGGGAGTTCAGCATCTCAGCCCCAGCATTTT. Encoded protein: CASGPGSSASQPQHF.